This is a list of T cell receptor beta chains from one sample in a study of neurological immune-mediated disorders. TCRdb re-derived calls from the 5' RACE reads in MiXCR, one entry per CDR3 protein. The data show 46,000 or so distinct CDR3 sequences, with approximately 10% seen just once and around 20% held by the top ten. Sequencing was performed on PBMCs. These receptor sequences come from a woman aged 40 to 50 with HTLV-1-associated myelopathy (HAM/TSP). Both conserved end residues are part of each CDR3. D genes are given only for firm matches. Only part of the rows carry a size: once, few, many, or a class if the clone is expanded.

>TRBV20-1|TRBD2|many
CSAPGLAGGGTGELFF
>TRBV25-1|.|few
CASRSGVSCEQYF
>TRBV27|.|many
CASSLMGRSPYNEQFF
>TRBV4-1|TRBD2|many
CASSQDQRGAYNEQFF
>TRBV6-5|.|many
CASTVGNSLYNEQFF
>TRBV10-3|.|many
CAISERAEEQFF
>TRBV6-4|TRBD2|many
CASSDSDSGGAFSEQFF
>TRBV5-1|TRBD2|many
CASSLMLADQETQYF
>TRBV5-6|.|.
CASRLGLGVYNEQFF
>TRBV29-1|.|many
CSVEGGQETQYF
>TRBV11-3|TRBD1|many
CASRRDRSSYNSPLHF
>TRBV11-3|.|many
CASSKGWQGDTEAFF
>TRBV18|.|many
CASSPGFTLPQNTEAFF
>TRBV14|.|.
CASSRLGEGIYGYTF
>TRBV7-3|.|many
CASSLQGRGADTQYF
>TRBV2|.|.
CVSRRVSVAGELFF
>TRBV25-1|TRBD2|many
CASSGGGAGANVLTF
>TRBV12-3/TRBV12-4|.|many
CASTSAARADINEQFF
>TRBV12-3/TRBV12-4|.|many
CASSLTPDTQYF
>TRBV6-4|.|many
CASSDRGGANTEAFF
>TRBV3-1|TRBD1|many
CASSPFRDSYEQYF
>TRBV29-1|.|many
CSVGGGQVYNEQFF
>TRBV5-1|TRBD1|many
CASSFVVDRGLARYNQPQHF
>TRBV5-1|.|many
CASSPNGEQPQHF
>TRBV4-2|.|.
CASSSVPPYEQYF
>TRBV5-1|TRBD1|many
CASSFGDSFEIRELFF
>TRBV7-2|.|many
CASSLDRKITSTDTQYF
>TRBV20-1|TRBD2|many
CSARSGTTNTGELFF
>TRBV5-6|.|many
CASSVTRYYGYTF
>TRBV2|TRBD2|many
CAKGLAGVTDTQYF
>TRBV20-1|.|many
CSARGQGYEQYF
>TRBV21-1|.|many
CASSPSTGGAKGYEKLFF
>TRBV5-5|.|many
CASSFGANVLTF
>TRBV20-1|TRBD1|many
CSARIPQGAGNTIYF
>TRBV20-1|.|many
CSAIPTDSEDTQYF
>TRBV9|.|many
CASSVQKGSYADTQYF
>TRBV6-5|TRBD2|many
CASSYRTRVSYNEQFF
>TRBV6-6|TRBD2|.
CVNNRLAGTDTQYF
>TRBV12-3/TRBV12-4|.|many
CASSLFGSTEAFF
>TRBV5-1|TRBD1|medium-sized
CASSLEQGANTGELFF
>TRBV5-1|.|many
CASSLRFSDEQYF
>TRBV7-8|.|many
CASSLAGGDRRQNIQYF
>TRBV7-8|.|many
CASSPTGTILYEQYF
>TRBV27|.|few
CASSQRYTQYF
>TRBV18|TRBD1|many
CASSPGTGVYGYTF
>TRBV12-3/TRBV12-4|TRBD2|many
CASSRGLAYNEQFF
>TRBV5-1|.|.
CASSLSQPLTGELFF
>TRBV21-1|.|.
CASSKGPRDPAAGELFF
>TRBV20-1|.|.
CSAYPPRLSTRTDTQYF
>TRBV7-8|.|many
CASSFLADLSNEQYF
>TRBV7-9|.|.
CASSSWQGPTGELFF
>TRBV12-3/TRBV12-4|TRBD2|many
CASSLAGGNNEQFF
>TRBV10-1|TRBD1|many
CASRERDRRTTDTQYF
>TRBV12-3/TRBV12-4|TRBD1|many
CASSLRTGGYEQYF
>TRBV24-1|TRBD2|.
CATASGDNEQFF
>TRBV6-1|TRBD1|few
CASRQDRDGYNEQFF
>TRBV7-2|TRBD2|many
CASSSTSGEAQYF